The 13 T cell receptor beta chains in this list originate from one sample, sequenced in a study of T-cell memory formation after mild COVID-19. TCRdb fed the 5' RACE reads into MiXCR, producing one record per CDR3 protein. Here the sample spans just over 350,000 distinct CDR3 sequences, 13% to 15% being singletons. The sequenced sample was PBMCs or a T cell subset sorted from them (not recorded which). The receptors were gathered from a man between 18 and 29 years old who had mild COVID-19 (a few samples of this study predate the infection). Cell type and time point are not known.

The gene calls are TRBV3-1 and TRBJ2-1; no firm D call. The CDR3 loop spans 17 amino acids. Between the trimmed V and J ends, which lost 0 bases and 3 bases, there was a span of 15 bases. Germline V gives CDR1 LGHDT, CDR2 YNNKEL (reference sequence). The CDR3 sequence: CASSQDWSGLGYNEQFF. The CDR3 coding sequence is TGTGCCAGCAGCCAAGATTGGTCCGGGTTGGGCTACAATGAGCAGTTCTTC.

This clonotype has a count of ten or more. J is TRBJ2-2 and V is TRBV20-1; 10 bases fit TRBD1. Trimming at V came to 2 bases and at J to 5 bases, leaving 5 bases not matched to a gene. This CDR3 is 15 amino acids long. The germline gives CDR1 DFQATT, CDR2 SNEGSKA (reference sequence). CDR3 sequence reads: CSARSGQGYTGELFF. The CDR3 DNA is TGCAGTGCTAGATCGGGACAGGGGTATACCGGGGAGCTGTTTTTT.

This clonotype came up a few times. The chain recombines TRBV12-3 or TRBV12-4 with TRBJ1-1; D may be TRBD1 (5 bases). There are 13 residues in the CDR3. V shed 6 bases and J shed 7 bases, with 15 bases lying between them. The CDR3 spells CASRAGTEVEAFF. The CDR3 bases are TGTGCCAGCAGGGCGGGGACGGAAGTTGAAGCTTTCTTT.

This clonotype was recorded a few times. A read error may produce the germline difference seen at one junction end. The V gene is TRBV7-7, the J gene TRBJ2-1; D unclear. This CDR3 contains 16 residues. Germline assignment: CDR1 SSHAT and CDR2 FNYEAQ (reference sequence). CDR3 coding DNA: TGTGCTAGCAGCTTAGGGCCACCACTCATCGTCGGGGAGCAGTTCTTC. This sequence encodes CASSLGPPLIVGEQFF. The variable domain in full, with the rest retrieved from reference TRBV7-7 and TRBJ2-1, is GAGVSQSPRYKVTKRGQDVTLRCDPISSHATLYWYQQALGQGPEFLTYFNYEAQPDKSGLPSDRFSAERPEGSISTLTIQRTEQRDSAMYRCASSLGPPLIVGEQFFGPGTRLTVL.

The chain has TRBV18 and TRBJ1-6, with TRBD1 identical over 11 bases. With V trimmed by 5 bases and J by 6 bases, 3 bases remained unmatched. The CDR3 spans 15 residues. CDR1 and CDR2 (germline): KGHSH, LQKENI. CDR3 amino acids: CASSTGQGANSPLHF. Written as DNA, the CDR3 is TGTGCCAGCTCAACTGGACAGGGGGCTAATTCACCCCTCCACTTT.

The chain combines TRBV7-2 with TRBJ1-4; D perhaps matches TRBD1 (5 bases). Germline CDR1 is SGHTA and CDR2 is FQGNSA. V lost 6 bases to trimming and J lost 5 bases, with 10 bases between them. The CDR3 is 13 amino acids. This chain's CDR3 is CASSSGPNEKLFF. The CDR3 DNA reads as TGTGCCAGCAGTTCAGGGCCAAATGAAAAACTGTTTTTT.

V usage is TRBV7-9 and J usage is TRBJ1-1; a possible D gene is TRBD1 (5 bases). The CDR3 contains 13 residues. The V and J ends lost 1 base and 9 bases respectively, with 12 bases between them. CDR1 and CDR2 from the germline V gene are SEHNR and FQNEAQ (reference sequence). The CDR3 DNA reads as TGTGCCAGCAGCTTAGGTGGGGCAGTTCAAGCTTTCTTT. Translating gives CASSLGGAVQAFF.

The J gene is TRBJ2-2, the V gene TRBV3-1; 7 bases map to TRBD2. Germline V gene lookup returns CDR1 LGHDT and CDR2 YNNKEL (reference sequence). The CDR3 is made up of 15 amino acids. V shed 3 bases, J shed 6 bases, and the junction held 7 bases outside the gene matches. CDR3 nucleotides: TGTGCCAGCAGCCATAGCGGGTGGGGAGCCGGGGAGCTGTTTTTT. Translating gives CASSHSGWGAGELFF.

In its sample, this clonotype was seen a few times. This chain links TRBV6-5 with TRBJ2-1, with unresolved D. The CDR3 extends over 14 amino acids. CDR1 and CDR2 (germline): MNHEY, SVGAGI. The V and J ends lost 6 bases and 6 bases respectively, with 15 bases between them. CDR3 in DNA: TGTGCCAGCAGACCCAGCGATCAGTTCAATGAGCAGTTCTTC. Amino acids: CASRPSDQFNEQFF.

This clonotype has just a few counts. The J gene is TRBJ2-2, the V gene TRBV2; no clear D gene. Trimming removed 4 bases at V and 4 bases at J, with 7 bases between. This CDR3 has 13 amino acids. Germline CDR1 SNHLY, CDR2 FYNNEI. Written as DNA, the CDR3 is TGTGCCAGCAGTGCGACGGGCACCGGGGAGCTGTTTTTT. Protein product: CASSATGTGELFF. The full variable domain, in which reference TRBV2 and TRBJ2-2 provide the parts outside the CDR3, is EPEVTQTPSHQVTQMGQEVILRCVPISNHLYFYWYRQILGQKVEFLVSFYNNEISEKSEIFDDQFSVERPDGSNFTLKIRSTKLEDSAMYFCASSATGTGELFFGEGSRLTVL.

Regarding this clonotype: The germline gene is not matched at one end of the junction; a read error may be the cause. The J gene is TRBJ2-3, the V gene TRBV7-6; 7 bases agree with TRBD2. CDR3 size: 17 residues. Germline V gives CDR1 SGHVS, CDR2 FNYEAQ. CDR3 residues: CACSGAGHVGSTDTQYF. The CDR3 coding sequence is TGTGCCTGCAGCGGGGCGGGGCATGTTGGGAGCACAGATACGCAGTATTTT.

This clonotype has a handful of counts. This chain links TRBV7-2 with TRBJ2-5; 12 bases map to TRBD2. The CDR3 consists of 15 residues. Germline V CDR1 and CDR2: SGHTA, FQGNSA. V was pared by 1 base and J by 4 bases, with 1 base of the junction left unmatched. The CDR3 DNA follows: TGTGCCAGCAGCTTAGAACTAGCGGGGGGAGAGACCCAGTACTTC. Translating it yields CASSLELAGGETQYF.

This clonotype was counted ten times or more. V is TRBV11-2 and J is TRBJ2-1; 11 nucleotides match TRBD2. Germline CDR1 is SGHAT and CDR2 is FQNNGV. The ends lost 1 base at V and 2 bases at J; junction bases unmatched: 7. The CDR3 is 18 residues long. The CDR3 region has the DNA TGTGCCAGCAGCTTAGCCAACTTACTAGCGGGGGCCTACAATGAGCAGTTCTTC. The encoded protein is CASSLANLLAGAYNEQFF.